This TCR beta chain was found in a study of blood T cells in healthy people across ages. The people who gave samples were healthy Caucasians from Russia, aged roughly 6 to 100. Researchers isolated at least 6 million PBMCs per sample. This clonotype has a count of ten or more. Combining a sample-barcoded 5' primer with a J-beta primer mix, a second PCR ran for about 7 to 11 cycles. TCRdb recomputed calls from the 5' RACE reads with MiXCR, one row per CDR3 protein. The sample lists 900,000 to 950,000 distinct CDR3 sequences, roughly 29% seen once, with roughly a tenth in the top ten. Germline V gives CDR1 SQVTM, CDR2 ANQGSEA. The CDR3 spans 13 residues. J gave up 8 bases and V 4 bases, and 7 bases lay outside the gene matches. The sample also formed part of further work on T cells of mothers and their children. That work contributes: Using the M1S primer, the second PCR added sample barcodes along with 2-4 random nucleotides. Over 8.5 million TCR beta CDR3 reads were obtained from each mother, and several million from each child.

Sequencing was done on a sample of blood. The rearrangement joins TRBV29-1 to TRBJ1-4, with 7 bases aligning to TRBD1. The TCR was taken from a woman aged 40 to 50 in good health. The CDR3 is CSVARQGREKLFF. CDR3 DNA sequence: TGCAGCGTTGCTAGACAGGGTCGAGAAAAACTGTTTTTT.